Shown below are 30 T cell receptor beta chains from a single sample sequenced in a study of blood T cell repertoires in COVID-19. Libraries were prepared by immunoSEQ multiplex PCR; TCRdb keeps only in-frame clonotypes and omits some of them. Here the sample spans a few hundred thousand clones, about nine tenths being singletons. The sequenced sample was PBMCs or T cells enriched from blood (not recorded which). These receptor sequences come from a man aged 25-45 years who had recovered from COVID-19.

V usage is TRBV12-3 or TRBV12-4 and J usage is TRBJ2-7; TRBD2 aligns across 8 bases. This CDR3 contains 13 residues. V gave up 8 bases and J gave up 6 bases; unmatched junction bases: 9. The CDR3 protein is CASREGGAPEQYF. The DNA of the CDR3 is TGTGCCAGCCGGGAGGGAGGGGCTCCCGAGCAGTACTTC.

The rearrangement uses TRBV5-1 and TRBJ1-4; 8 bases agree with TRBD1. The CDR3 is 13 residues long. V dropped 3 bases and J dropped 8; count of bases not matched to a gene: 3. Germline V gene lookup returns CDR1 SGHRS and CDR2 YFSETQ. CDR3 bases: TGCGCCAGCAGCTCGCGGACAGGGGAAAAACTGTTTTTT. Amino acid sequence: CASSSRTGEKLFF.

V gene TRBV29-1 combines with J gene TRBJ2-7; tentative D call: TRBD1 (6 bases). V was trimmed by 5 bases and J by 3 bases, leaving 17 bases between them. The CDR3 is 14 residues long. The germline V gene has CDR1 SQVTM and CDR2 ANQGSEA. CDR3 bases: TGCAGCGTTCGTAATCCCGGACAGCACTACGAGCAGTACTTC. Encoded protein: CSVRNPGQHYEQYF.

The chain has TRBV7-9 and TRBJ2-6; a possible D gene is TRBD2 (6 bases). The CDR3 spans 16 residues. Germline CDR1 SEHNR, CDR2 FQNEAQ (reference sequence). With 6 bases removed from V and 0 bases from J, the gap between germline ends came to 12 bases. CDR3 sequence reads: CASRQGTFSGANVLTF. Written as DNA, the CDR3 is TGTGCCAGCAGACAAGGGACTTTCTCTGGGGCCAACGTCCTGACTTTC. The entire variable domain, with the rest obtained from reference TRBV7-9 and TRBJ2-6, is as follows: DTGVSQNPRHKITKRGQNVTFRCDPISEHNRLYWYRQTLGQGPEFLTYFQNEAQLEKSRLLSDRFSAERPKGSFSTLEIQRTEQGDSAMYLCASRQGTFSGANVLTFGAGSRLTVL.

The chain carries TRBV5-1 and TRBJ1-4; D is possibly TRBD1 (6 bases). This CDR3 comprises 17 residues. Germline CDR1 and CDR2: SGHRS and YFSETQ. V lost 2 bases to trimming and J lost 1 base, with 15 bases between them. Here the CDR3 reads CASSFKTGGVTNEKLFF. For the CDR3, the DNA is TGCGCCAGCAGCTTTAAGACAGGCGGTGTAACTAATGAAAAACTGTTTTTT.

The chain couples TRBV6-5 to TRBJ2-7, with 8 bases aligning to TRBD2. V gave up 6 bases and J gave up 5 bases; unmatched junction bases: 6. CDR1 and CDR2 (germline): MNHEY, SVGAGI. The CDR3 contains 13 residues. This chain's CDR3 is CASRERESDEQYF. CDR3 nucleotide sequence: TGTGCCAGCAGGGAGCGGGAGTCGGACGAGCAGTACTTC.

The chain employs TRBV6-1 and TRBJ1-1; 7 bases map to TRBD1. In germline, CDR1 is MNHNS, CDR2 SASEGT. This CDR3 has 19 residues. V was pared by 0 bases and J by 3 bases, with 16 bases of the junction left unmatched. In DNA, the CDR3 is TGTGCCAGCAGTGAAGCAAGACAGGGCGTTTATTATCAGGACACTGAAGCTTTCTTT. Translation: CASSEARQGVYYQDTEAFF.

The chain links TRBV28 to TRBJ1-6; 7 positions agree with TRBD1. With V trimmed by 3 bases and J by 7 bases, 3 bases remained unmatched. The CDR3 totals 14 residues. CDR1 is MDHEN, CDR2 SYDVKM, per germline. In nucleotides, the CDR3 is TGTGCCAGCAGTTTCGGGACAGTAAATTCACCCCTCCACTTT. Translating it yields CASSFGTVNSPLHF.

V usage is TRBV7-6 and J usage is TRBJ2-7; 9 nucleotides match TRBD2. In germline, CDR1 is SGHVS, CDR2 FNYEAQ. CDR3 length: 15 residues. V was clipped by 4 bases and J by 7 bases; unmatched bases: 11. CDR3 in DNA: TGTGCCAGCAGCTATGGGGGAGCGGGGGGAGGAGAGCAGTACTTC. Amino acids: CASSYGGAGGGEQYF.

V and J are TRBV6-6 and TRBJ2-7; 8 positions agree with TRBD1. The CDR3 length is 15 residues. Germline CDR1 is MNHNY and CDR2 is SVGAGI (reference sequence). Losses at the gene ends were 0 bases for V and 2 bases for J; bases not matched to a gene: 3. CDR3 bases: TGTGCCAGCAGTTACTCGACAGGGGCTACCTACGAGCAGTACTTC. This encodes CASSYSTGATYEQYF.

The rearrangement joins TRBV13 to TRBJ1-1, with 7 bases aligning to TRBD1. V lost 0 bases and J lost 2; bases outside the gene matches: 6. This CDR3 is built from 16 residues. Looked up from germline, CDR1 is PRHDT and CDR2 is FYEKMQ (reference sequence). CDR3 bases: TGTGCCAGCAGCTTAGGACCCAGGACAGGAAACACTGAAGCTTTCTTT. As protein: CASSLGPRTGNTEAFF. Full variable domain (outside the CDR3, taken from reference TRBV13 and TRBJ1-1): AAGVIQSPRHLIKEKRETATLKCYPIPRHDTVYWYQQGPGQDPQFLISFYEKMQSDKGSIPDRFSAQQFSDYHSELNMSSLELGDSALYFCASSLGPRTGNTEAFFGQGTRLTVV.

The chain links TRBV6-5 to TRBJ2-1; 8 bases are a match to TRBD1. Germline V gene lookup returns CDR1 MNHEY and CDR2 SVGAGI. The CDR3 loop spans 13 amino acids. Trimming took 4 bases from V and 9 from J; bases not matched to a gene: 5. Written as DNA, the CDR3 is TGTGCCAGCAGTTCGGACAGGGCCGGTGAGCAGTTCTTC. This codes for CASSSDRAGEQFF.

J is TRBJ2-3 and V is TRBV29-1, with TRBD2 identical over 10 bases. Losses at the gene ends were 6 bases for V and 0 bases for J; bases not matched to a gene: 9. The length of the CDR3 is 16 residues. CDR1 is SQVTM and CDR2 is ANQGSEA in the germline V gene. This chain's CDR3 is CSVSPGTSVSTDTQYF. CDR3 nucleotides: TGCAGCGTAAGTCCCGGGACTAGCGTGAGCACAGATACGCAGTATTTT.

The chain joins TRBV19 to TRBJ2-3; D gene ambiguous. There are 17 residues in the CDR3. V was cut by 5 bases and J by 5 bases, with 23 bases left in between. Germline assignment: CDR1 LNHDA and CDR2 SQIVND (reference sequence). The chain's CDR3 is CASSAPDSTPYLDTQYF. The CDR3 nucleotides are TGTGCCAGTAGTGCCCCAGACTCAACCCCTTACCTAGATACGCAGTATTTT.

The chain combines TRBV13 with TRBJ2-2, with D perhaps matching TRBD2 (5 bases). In germline, CDR1 is PRHDT, CDR2 FYEKMQ (reference sequence). CDR3 length equals 17 residues. Between the trimmed V and J ends, which lost 5 bases and 2 bases, there was a span of 18 bases. The CDR3 sequence is CASSPPVGSGNTGELFF. In DNA form, the CDR3 reads TGTGCCAGCAGCCCGCCCGTGGGGAGCGGAAACACCGGGGAGCTGTTTTTT.

In DNA form, the CDR3 reads TGTGCCAGCAGATTGACAGGGGCCTCCTACGAGCAGTACTTC. It encodes CASRLTGASYEQYF. This rearrangement joins TRBV6-5 to TRBJ2-7, with TRBD1 matching 8 bases. V dropped 6 bases and J dropped 0; count of bases not matched to a gene: 4. The CDR3 loop spans 14 amino acids. Germline V CDR1 and CDR2: MNHEY, SVGAGI.

The chain recombines TRBV11-2 with TRBJ2-2; D gene ambiguous. V was clipped by 3 bases and J by 6 bases, with 11 bases between them. Germline assignment: CDR1 SGHAT and CDR2 FQNNGV. The CDR3 is 14 amino acids. The CDR3 nucleotides are TGTGCCAGCAGCTTGGCATGGCAACCCGGGGAGCTGTTTTTT. It specifies CASSLAWQPGELFF.

The rearrangement joins TRBV3-1 (or the pseudogene TRBV3-2) to TRBJ1-3; the D is unclear. The CDR3 has 16 residues. V gave up 1 base and J gave up 2 bases, with 12 bases separating them. Germline-derived CDR1 and CDR2 are LGHDT and YNNKEL (reference sequence). The CDR3 spells CASSQGARGAGNTIYF. The CDR3 bases are TGTGCCAGCAGCCAAGGGGCCCGCGGGGCTGGAAACACCATATATTTT.

A few counts support this clone. CDR3 DNA: TGCGCCAGCAGCTGGGACAAACAGAACACTGAAGCTTTCTTT. This sequence encodes CASSWDKQNTEAFF. The V and J genes are TRBV5-1 and TRBJ1-1; TRBD1 is a possible D gene (6 bases). With 3 bases removed from V and 1 base from J, the gap between germline ends came to 10 bases. The CDR3 has 14 amino acids. The germline V gene has CDR1 SGHRS and CDR2 YFSETQ.

This sequence joins TRBV7-9 and TRBJ2-3; 14 bases align to TRBD2. The CDR3 contains 18 residues. The germline gives CDR1 SEHNR, CDR2 FQNEAQ (reference sequence). The V gene end was trimmed by 5 bases and the J gene end by 4 bases; junction bases not matched to a gene: 11. The CDR3 reads CASSPPPTSGRAADTQYF. For the CDR3, the DNA is TGTGCCAGCAGCCCTCCCCCGACTAGCGGGAGGGCAGCAGATACGCAGTATTTT.

This chain connects TRBV2 to TRBJ2-2, with 7 bases matching TRBD1. The CDR3 has 16 residues. CDR1 and CDR2 (germline): SNHLY, FYNNEI. The V segment lost 5 bases and the J segment 0 bases; nucleotides outside the gene matches: 6. CDR3 loop: CASSRDSPSNTGELFF. CDR3 sequence (DNA): TGTGCCAGCAGTAGGGACAGCCCTTCGAACACCGGGGAGCTGTTTTTT.

This clone appeared a single time. The chain couples TRBV11-2 to TRBJ1-1; a possible D gene is TRBD1 (5 bases). The CDR3 runs to 13 residues. Germline CDR1 is SGHAT and CDR2 is FQNNGV. V was clipped by 6 bases and J by 1 base, with 9 bases between them. The CDR3 loop is CASSRQPNTEAFF. CDR3 nucleotide sequence: TGTGCCAGCAGTCGACAGCCGAACACTGAAGCTTTCTTT.

The CDR3 here is CASTRGPRRTEAFF. The DNA of the CDR3 is TGTGCCAGTACTAGAGGGCCGCGACGCACTGAAGCTTTCTTT. V gene TRBV19 combines with J gene TRBJ1-1; D remains unclear. The germline V and J ends were trimmed by 7 bases and 4 bases, with 16 bases remaining between them. CDR1 is LNHDA and CDR2 is SQIVND in the germline V gene (reference sequence). The CDR3 runs to 14 residues.

The rearrangement links TRBV30 to TRBJ1-5, with D unclear. The germline V gene encodes CDR1 GTSNPN and CDR2 SVGIG (reference sequence). Between the trimmed V and J ends, which lost 1 base and 4 bases, there was a span of 8 bases. The CDR3 has 13 residues. The CDR3 bases are TGTGCCTGGAGTGAGGAGCTAAATCAGCCCCAGCATTTT. Encoded protein: CAWSEELNQPQHF.

The chain combines TRBV6-5 with TRBJ2-7; 12 nucleotides agree with TRBD1. Trimming at V came to 0 bases and at J to 5 bases, leaving 5 bases not matched to a gene. This CDR3 contains 16 residues. Germline-derived CDR1 and CDR2 are MNHEY and SVGAGI. CDR3 residues: CASSYSSGTGGDEQYF. CDR3 nucleotides: TGTGCCAGCAGTTACTCGTCCGGGACAGGGGGCGACGAGCAGTACTTC.

The CDR3 region is CASSLQSNQPQHF. The CDR3 DNA reads as TGTGCCAGTAGTTTACAGAGCAATCAGCCCCAGCATTTT. The genes are TRBV19 and TRBJ1-5; D not certain. The V and J ends lost 5 bases and 1 base respectively, with 6 bases between them. The CDR3 is 13 residues long. From germline, CDR1 is LNHDA and CDR2 SQIVND (reference sequence).

This sequence joins TRBV5-4 and TRBJ2-1; D call uncertain. The V gene's germline CDR1 is SGHNT and CDR2 YYREEE (reference sequence). Trimming took 0 bases from V and 6 from J, leaving 7 bases between them. The length of the CDR3 is 13 residues. This CDR3 is CASSLALANEQFF. CDR3 coding DNA: TGTGCCAGCAGCTTGGCTTTAGCCAATGAGCAGTTCTTC.

In this sample, this clone turned up once. This chain links TRBV24-1 with TRBJ2-4, with TRBD2 matching 10 bases. The CDR3 extends over 21 amino acids. The germline V gene encodes CDR1 KGHDR and CDR2 SFDVKD. The V segment lost 0 bases and the J segment 0 bases; nucleotides outside the gene matches: 13. The CDR3 region is CATSDLQREGHLVLAKNIQYF. CDR3 DNA sequence: TGTGCCACCAGTGATTTGCAGCGGGAGGGCCACTTAGTACTAGCCAAAAACATTCAGTACTTC.

The rearrangement joins TRBV24-1 to TRBJ1-5; D is perhaps TRBD1 (6 bases). V was pared by 2 bases and J by 0 bases, with 10 bases between. The CDR3 extends over 16 amino acids. Germline V gene data show CDR1 as KGHDR and CDR2 as SFDVKD. CDR3 protein: CATSDSGQNSNQPQHF. The CDR3 nucleotides read TGTGCCACCAGTGATTCCGGACAGAATAGCAATCAGCCCCAGCATTTT.

As to this clone: Different DNA sequences within this sample yield the same CDR3. The chain joins TRBV27 to TRBJ2-7; 7 bases fit TRBD1. The CDR3 length is 14 residues. V dropped 3 bases and J dropped 3; count of bases not matched to a gene: 5. The germline V gene encodes CDR1 MNHEY and CDR2 SMNVEV (reference sequence). The CDR3 coding sequence is TGTGCCAGCAGTTTCTTAGGACAGGACTACGAGCAGTACTTC. This encodes CASSFLGQDYEQYF.